These T cell receptor beta chains were read from a single sample in a study of human T cells and chemical hapten exposure. TCRdb redid the calling of the RACE reads with MiXCR, one entry per CDR3 protein. Of approximately 320,000 distinct CDR3 sequences in the sample, around 5.5% were seen once. The sequencing here drew on whole blood, taken in connection with sensitization to the hapten diphenylcyclopropenone (DPC). Receptors were obtained from a woman between 18 and 29 years old with alopecia areata. Some clones in this sample may be carry-over from other donors' samples. CDR3s include the opening cysteine and the closing phenylalanine or tryptophan. D genes are given only for firm matches. Clone sizes are given selectively: once, few, many, or a class where the clone is expanded.

cdr3_nt cdr3_aa v_call d_call clone_size j_call
TGTGCCAGCAGCTTTATGAGCGGGGGATACAATGAGCAGTTCTTC CASSFMSGGYNEQFF TRBV7-9 TRBD2 few TRBJ2-1
TGTGCCAGCAGCTTACAGGGCAGGGGGCCTAGCACAGATACGCAGTATTTT CASSLQGRGPSTDTQYF TRBV7-9 TRBD1 few TRBJ2-3
TGCGCCAGCAGAGAAGACAGAAGCGGCTACACCTTC CASREDRSGYTF TRBV5-1 - - TRBJ1-2
TGTGCCAGCAGCCCGTTGGGCGGGGGCCGAAATGAGCAGTTCTTC CASSPLGGGRNEQFF TRBV14 - - TRBJ2-1
TGTGCTAGTGGTGAAACAGGGGCAGTAGACTACGAGCAGTACTTC CASGETGAVDYEQYF TRBV12-5 TRBD1 few TRBJ2-7
TGTGCCAGCAGCTTAGATATCGGCAATCAGCCCCAGCATTTT CASSLDIGNQPQHF TRBV7-8 - many TRBJ1-5
TGTGCCAGCAGCCCGACTAGCGGGGTCCCAGATACGCAGTATTTT CASSPTSGVPDTQYF TRBV6-5 TRBD2 many TRBJ2-3
TGTGCCAGCAGCCAAGACCCCGGACAGCGTAAAACCTACGAGCAGTACTTC CASSQDPGQRKTYEQYF TRBV4-2 - few TRBJ2-7
TGCGCCAGCAGCCAAGAATTAGGGGCGCGGAGGGATGGCTACACCTTC CASSQELGARRDGYTF TRBV4-3 - many TRBJ1-2
TGTGCCAGCAGCCAAGCCGGACAGGCGCCGGGCGAGCAGTACTTC CASSQAGQAPGEQYF TRBV3-1 TRBD1 - TRBJ2-7
TGTGCCAGAGAATGGGACAGGTTTGATGGCTACACCTTC CAREWDRFDGYTF TRBV2 TRBD1 few TRBJ1-2
TGCGCCAGCAGCGAGGGGGCCTACGAGCAGTACTTC CASSEGAYEQYF TRBV5-1 - many TRBJ2-7
TGTGCCAGCAGTTCAACAGGGGTTGGAAACACCATATATTTT CASSSTGVGNTIYF TRBV7-9 TRBD1 many TRBJ1-3
TGTGCCAGCAGCTTGGGACAGCTCCCCTCCGGGGAGCTGTTTTTT CASSLGQLPSGELFF TRBV5-4 - - TRBJ2-2
TGCAGTGCTAGAGAACGGACAGACTACTCTGGAAACACCATATATTTT CSARERTDYSGNTIYF TRBV20-1 - few TRBJ1-3
TGTGCCAGCAGCTTACGGGACGGTGGCTCTGGGGCCAACGTCCTGACTTTC CASSLRDGGSGANVLTF TRBV7-8 - few TRBJ2-6
TGTGCCATCAGCGGGACTCCCACTCGGGAGCAGTACTTC CAISGTPTREQYF TRBV10-3 - - TRBJ2-7
TGTGCCAGCAGTTTTTACCAAGGCAGGGGCGAGACCCAGTACTTC CASSFYQGRGETQYF TRBV12-3/TRBV12-4 - - TRBJ2-5
TGTGCCAGCAGCTTGTACGGGGGGCGTTGGGGCACTGAAGCTTTCTTT CASSLYGGRWGTEAFF TRBV5-5 - many TRBJ1-1
TGTGCCAGCAGCTCTCCCCAGCGGCTGAACACTGAAGCTTTCTTT CASSSPQRLNTEAFF TRBV11-2 - - TRBJ1-1
TGCGCCAGCAGCCAAGAGCCGGAAACTGAAGCTTTCTTT CASSQEPETEAFF TRBV4-3 - few TRBJ1-1
TGTGCCAGCCGGTTGAGGGCTGAAGCTTTCTTT CASRLRAEAFF TRBV6-5 - - TRBJ1-1
TGTGCCAGCAATACGGGACAGGGGGCCTATGGGGCCAACGTCCTGACTTTC CASNTGQGAYGANVLTF TRBV2 TRBD1 - TRBJ2-6
TGCAGTGCTAGAGATCCCCAGGGGCGGATCTCCTACGAGCAGTACTTC CSARDPQGRISYEQYF TRBV20-1 - - TRBJ2-7